This TCR beta chain originates from a study of T cell responses to AZD1222 COVID-19 vaccine. General study results and limits: Regions 160-218 and 743-854 dominated among vaccine-associated CD4 TCRs spanning spike. Seropositive at baseline were only a handful of AZD1222 recipients.

As to this clone: Its specificity is unknown.

Method: immunoSEQ multiplex PCR; TCRdb's copy keeps in-frame clones and lacks some. The repertoire holds approximately 100,000 clones, 91% seen once, with 4% to 5% in the top ten. The source was peripheral blood, collected on day 0 of AZD1222 vaccination. This receptor was taken from an adult in good health.

CDR3: CASSQSAGWEQYF. The CDR3 DNA follows: TGTGCCAGTAGTCAATCAGCGGGGTGGGAGCAGTACTTC. The chain uses TRBV19 and TRBJ2-7; TRBD2 matches at 7 bases. The V segment lost 5 bases and the J segment 7 bases; nucleotides outside the gene matches: 8. CDR1 LNHDA and CDR2 SQIVND come from the germline V gene (reference sequence). This CDR3 is 13 amino acids long.